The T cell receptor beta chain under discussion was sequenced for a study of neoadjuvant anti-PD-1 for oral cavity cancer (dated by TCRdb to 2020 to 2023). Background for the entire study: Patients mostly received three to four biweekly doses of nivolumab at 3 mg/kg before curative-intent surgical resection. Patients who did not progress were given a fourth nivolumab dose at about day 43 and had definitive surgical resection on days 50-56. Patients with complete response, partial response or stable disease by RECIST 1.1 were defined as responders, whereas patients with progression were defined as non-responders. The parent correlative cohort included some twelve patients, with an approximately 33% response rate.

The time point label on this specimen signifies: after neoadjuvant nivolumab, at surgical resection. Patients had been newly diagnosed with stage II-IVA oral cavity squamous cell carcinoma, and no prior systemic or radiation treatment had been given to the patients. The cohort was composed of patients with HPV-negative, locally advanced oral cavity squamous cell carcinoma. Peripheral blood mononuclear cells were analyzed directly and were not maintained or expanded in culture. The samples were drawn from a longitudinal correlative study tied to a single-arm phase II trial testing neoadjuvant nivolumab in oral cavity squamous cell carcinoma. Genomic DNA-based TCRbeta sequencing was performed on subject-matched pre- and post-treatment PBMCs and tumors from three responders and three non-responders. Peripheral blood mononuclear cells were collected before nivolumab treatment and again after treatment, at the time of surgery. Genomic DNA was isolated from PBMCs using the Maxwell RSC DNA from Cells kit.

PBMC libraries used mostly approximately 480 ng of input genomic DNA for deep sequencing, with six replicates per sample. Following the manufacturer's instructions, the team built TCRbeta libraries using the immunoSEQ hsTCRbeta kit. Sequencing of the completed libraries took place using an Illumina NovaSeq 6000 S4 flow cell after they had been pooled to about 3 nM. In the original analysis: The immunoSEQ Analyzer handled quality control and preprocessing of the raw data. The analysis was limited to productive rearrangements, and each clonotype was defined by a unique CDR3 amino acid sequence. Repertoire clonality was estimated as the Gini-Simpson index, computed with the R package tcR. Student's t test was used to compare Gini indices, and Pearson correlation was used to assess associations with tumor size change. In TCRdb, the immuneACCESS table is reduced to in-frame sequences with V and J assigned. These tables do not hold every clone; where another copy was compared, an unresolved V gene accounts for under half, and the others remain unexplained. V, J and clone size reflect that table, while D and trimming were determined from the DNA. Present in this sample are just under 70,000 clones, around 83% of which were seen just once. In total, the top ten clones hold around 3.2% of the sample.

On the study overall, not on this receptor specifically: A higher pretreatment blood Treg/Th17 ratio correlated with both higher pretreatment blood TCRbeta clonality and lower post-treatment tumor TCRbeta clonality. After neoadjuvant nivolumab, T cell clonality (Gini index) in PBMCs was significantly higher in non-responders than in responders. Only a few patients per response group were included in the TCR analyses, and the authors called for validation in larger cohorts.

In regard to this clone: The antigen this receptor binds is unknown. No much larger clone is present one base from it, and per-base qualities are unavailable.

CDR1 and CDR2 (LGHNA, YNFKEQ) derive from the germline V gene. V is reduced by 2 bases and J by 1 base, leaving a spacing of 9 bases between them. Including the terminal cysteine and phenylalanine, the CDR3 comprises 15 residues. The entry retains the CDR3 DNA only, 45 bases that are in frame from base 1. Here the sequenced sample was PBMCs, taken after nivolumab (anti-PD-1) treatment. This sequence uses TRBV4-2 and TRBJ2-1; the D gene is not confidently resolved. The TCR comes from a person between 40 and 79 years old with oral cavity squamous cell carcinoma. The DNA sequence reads TGTGCCAGCAGCCAATCGACCGATTCCTACAATGAGCAGTTCTTC. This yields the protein CASSQSTDSYNEQFF.